This T cell receptor (beta chain) was sequenced during a study of cytomegalovirus exposure and HLA in healthy donors listed by TCRdb under 2017. About the full investigation: In an earlier analysis of under 600 of the donors, 276 Gb of sequence data and about 110 million unique TCR beta sequences from 150 million to 200 million T cells were reported. Approximately 300 gigabases of sequencing data and tens of millions of unique TCR sequences were included in an early release covering about 700 HLA-typed donors. Among the roughly 400 genotyped donors, roughly 80% belonged to the genetic ancestry cluster associated with self-reported Caucasian donors. The aim of the study was to test whether cataloging public T cell receptors could identify signatures of past pathogen exposure. The study used immunosequencing to profile the T cell repertoires of approximately 640 subjects and linked those repertoires to cytomegalovirus serostatus. In addition to the first cohort of 666 subjects, a separate validation cohort of 100 to 150 different subjects was used. High-throughput TCR immunosequencing, statistical association of individual TCRs with disease status, and machine learning were combined to predict cytomegalovirus infection status. A later analysis re-examined previously published TCR beta repertoires from about 670 donors and added high-resolution HLA genotyping to investigate patterns of TCR occurrence. In the later analysis, no new phenotypic data were used to find candidate immune exposures; instead, reliance was placed on TCR beta sequences and their occurrence across donors. An earlier analysis of about 600 of the donors used high-throughput TCR beta sequencing to judge whether each TCR beta V gene segment behaved as functional or pseudogenic. Donor age, sex, ethnicity and CMV serostatus were compiled together with the repertoire data. A later genetic analysis used genome-wide SNP genotypes for about three fifths of the 666 donors, treating that subset as a discovery cohort. Every repertoire in the discovery cohort had been generated on one and the same sequencing platform. HLA typing covered class I and class II loci at four-digit resolution. Typing coverage differed by locus: A, B, C, DRB1 and DQB1 were typed in roughly 629-630 donors, DQA1 in about 500, DPA1 in 606, and DPB1 in just under 480. Because of strong linkage in the cohort, 4 to 6 DR-DQ haplotypes were treated as single units for association and clustering. Among approximately 370 genotyped donors of the cohort, an average of approximately 220,000 unique TCR beta nucleotide sequences was sequenced per donor, of which about 18% were non-productive.

CDR1 and CDR2 were assigned from the germline V gene as MNHNS and SASEGT. Clipping removes 4 bases from V and 10 bases from J, with 1 as the unmatched junction base count. The CDR3 starts with the cysteine, ends with the phenylalanine, and has 13 residues. Solely the CDR3 DNA is kept, with 39 bases framed from the first base. This clone was seen only once. Its antigen remains undetermined. One base away there is no much larger clone; base qualities are not given. The paper as a whole reports these results and caveats: The earlier analysis of about 600 of the donors excluded some 16 rarely observed V segments, including chromosome 9 orphons, because counts were too low. HLA typing was unavailable for some donors at each locus, so association tests used only the typed subset. This cohort had only TCR beta chains sequenced, and the lack of alpha or paired-chain data limited which features could be detected. In a later analysis, TCR association rates were found to vary across HLA loci, with the most associated TCRs seen for DRB1 alleles and the fewest for HLA-C alleles. Broadly in line with IMGT annotations, most TCR beta V segments showed up in productive rearrangements about 90% or about 30% of the time in an earlier analysis of around 550 of the donors. Because the 87-base-pair reads could not distinguish some IMGT-functional V segments, including TRBV6-2 and TRBV6-3, those segments were excluded. Cytomegalovirus status was reported to be diagnosed by the classifier with high specificity and sensitivity in both the original and validation cohorts. The authors suggested that the approach could potentially be generalized to other disease states and immunological phenotypes. A later analysis reported that several top co-occurrence clusters appeared linked to parvovirus B19, influenza, CMV and Epstein-Barr virus. Strong co-occurrence of HLA alleles, especially DR and DQ, made assigning TCR associations to individual alleles difficult. A total of about 180 TCR beta chains were listed by the study as associated with cytomegalovirus. A further reported finding was that TCR beta sequences accurately predicted the HLA-A and HLA-B alleles for most subjects in the first cohort. A later genetic analysis reported fewer N-insertions in productive TCRs among donors in an Asian-associated ancestry cluster than the roughly 700-donor mean. While some public TCRs were present in many individuals, most TCR sequences turned up only very rarely across donors. The presence/absence analyses assumed that sequencing depth was roughly uniform across donors, and that assumption may not be true. V-gene and J-gene trimming of TCR beta chains was associated with a missense DCLRE1C variant in a later genetic analysis, and the association was replicated in an independent cohort. In a later analysis, HLA-associated TCR beta chains showed more clonal expansion and lower generation probabilities than non-associated chains that were equally common. Specific HLA alleles were associated with 16,951 TCR beta sequences at a false discovery rate of 0.05 in a later analysis. In a later analysis, most CMV-associated TCR beta chains were found to appear HLA-restricted, with HLA associations seemingly driven largely by CMV exposure. Three of the identified cytomegalovirus-associated TCR beta chains were confirmed in vitro to be specific for cytomegalovirus antigens. Immune exposure information for the cohort was limited to CMV serostatus. The sequencing pipeline was judged likely to have produced a cluster of highly shared sequence variants as a technical artifact. Correlated functional status among segregating V segments might reflect linkage disequilibrium, but an unknown experimental factor could not be ruled out.

In total, approximately 700 healthy bone marrow donors made up the cohort. At the time of sampling, all cohort members were nominally healthy, though unrecorded immune exposures were likely present. The donor was CMV seronegative and was included in the group of 352 seronegative cohort members. A peripheral blood sample was collected from each donor, and TCR beta sequencing was performed on peripheral blood mononuclear cells. The Qiagen DNeasy Blood Extraction Kit was used to extract genomic DNA from the blood cell samples. Receptors were amplified or captured by the immunoSEQ multiplex PCR assay. A mixture of 60 forward primers for TCR Vbeta segments and 13 reverse primers for TCR Jbeta segments was used in the multiplex PCR. Amplification of the CDR3 region of rearranged TCR beta genes was performed with a multiplex PCR assay on genomic DNA. On the Illumina HiSeq System, the amplified TCR beta libraries were sequenced as 87-base-pair reads. The source study handled its data this way. A later analysis counted 65 million to 90 million unique TCR beta chains across the 666 repertoires, and 9.5 million to 11 million of these chains were shared by at least two donors. To remove PCR and sequencing errors, raw reads were error-corrected and collapsed into unique sequences using a nearest-neighbor algorithm that merged closely related sequences. V, D and J gene segments were assigned by aligning CDR3 sequences to IMGT reference sequences. For a sequence to be retained, a match of at least six nucleotides was required to both a V gene segment and a J gene segment. Rearrangements were called productive when the CDR3 lacked stop codons and stayed in frame with V and J; all others were non-productive. CDR3 was defined by IMGT convention, running from the second conserved V-encoded cysteine to the conserved J-encoded phenylalanine. The earlier analysis of 500 to 750 of the donors excluded any sequence lacking an unambiguous match to a single V gene segment. An earlier analysis of fewer than 650 of the donors classified V segments as functional when productive rearrangements were above 56.7% and as segregating when the standard deviation between donors was above 5%. A statistical classification framework was built for diagnosing cytomegalovirus status from the catalog of TCR beta chain sequences. In a later analysis, V and J genes were assigned by comparing TCR nucleotide sequences against IMGT/GENE-DB human TR gene sequences. Using the TCRdist pipeline, a later analysis assigned CDR3 sequences along with most-parsimonious VDJ recombination scenarios. A later analysis defined each TCR beta chain by its CDR3 amino acid sequence plus V-gene family, and excluded reads lacking a unique V-gene family. In a later analysis, approximately 640 highly shared, low-generation-probability nucleotide sequences were removed to address suspected cross-contamination and a sequencing artifact. In a later analysis, a clonal expansion index for each public chain was calculated from normalized within-repertoire ranks of inferred template counts. A later analysis computed generation probabilities with a VDJ recombination model fitted to out-of-frame rearrangements, and checked the results against IGoR. In a later analysis, TCR-TCR, TCR-HLA and TCR-CMV co-occurrence was scored with hypergeometric tests, and a repertoire-size bias correction was applied to TCR pairs. A later analysis estimated false discovery rates by permuting HLA or CMV assignments 20 times. A later analysis grouped co-occurring TCRs with DBSCAN, adding TCRdist sequence similarity when clustering within HLA-allele-positive subsets. Repertoires with fewer than 30,000 or more than 120,000 public chains were left out of co-occurrence clustering, as were about 5 repertoires with anomalous nucleotide sharing. Drawn from immuneACCESS, this table holds only the in-frame rearrangements with V and J called that TCRdb kept. Clones are partly lost; checked studies trace under half to an unresolved V gene and leave the rest unexplained. The V and J calls and clone size were taken over from that table, and D and trimming were inferred from the DNA. The sample has about 180,000 clones on record, roughly 85% of them singletons. Of the sample, 0.69% is held by the ten largest clones.

The chain is made from TRBV6-1 and TRBJ1-6, with 10 bases in between that match TRBD1. Sample: PBMCs. The source is a woman in her forties in good health and CMV-seronegative. Here is the DNA: TGTGCCAGCAGTGCGGACAGGGGGTCACCCCTCCACTTT. Its coded protein is CASSADRGSPLHF.